The following is a TCR beta chain sequence with its context. The source of the sample is a study of blood T cell repertoires in COVID-19. For the study at large: Italy, Spain and the United States were the sources of the convalescent and acute COVID-19 samples. In each case, the material was cDNA or gDNA derived from T cells, B-cell-depleted T cells, or PBMCs.

The CDR3 extends over 13 amino acids. Looked up from germline, CDR1 is LGHNA and CDR2 is YSLEER. Trimming cost V 4 bases and J 10 bases, with 14 bases left between them. As processed by the authors: Amplified reference gene primers provided the basis for estimating nucleated cell counts. Profiling relied on immunoSEQ multiplex PCR, and the TCRdb table lists in-frame clones only, not all of them. That table supplies the V and J calls and clone size; D and trimming were determined from the DNA. In the table there are under 70,000 clones, about 80% of which are singletons. The sequenced sample was peripheral blood. The TCR comes from a human donor in a cohort sampled during active COVID-19. This chain uses TRBV4-3 with TRBJ2-1; TRBD2 might be the D (5 bases). DNA of the CDR3: TGCGCCAGCAGCCGGACTGGATCGGGGGAGCAGTTCTTC. The encoded protein is CASSRTGSGEQFF.